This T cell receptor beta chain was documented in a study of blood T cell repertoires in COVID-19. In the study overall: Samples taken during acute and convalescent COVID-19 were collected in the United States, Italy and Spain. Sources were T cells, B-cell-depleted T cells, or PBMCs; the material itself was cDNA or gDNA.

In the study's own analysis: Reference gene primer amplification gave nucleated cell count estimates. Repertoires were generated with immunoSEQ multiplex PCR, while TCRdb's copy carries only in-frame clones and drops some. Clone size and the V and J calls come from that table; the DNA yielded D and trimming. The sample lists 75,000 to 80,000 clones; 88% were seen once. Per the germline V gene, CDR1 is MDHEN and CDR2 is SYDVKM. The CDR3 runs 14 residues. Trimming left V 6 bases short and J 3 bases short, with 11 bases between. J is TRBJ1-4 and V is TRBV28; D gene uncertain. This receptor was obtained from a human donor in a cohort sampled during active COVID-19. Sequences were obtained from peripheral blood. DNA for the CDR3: TGTGCCAGCAGGAGAGCAGGATCTAATGAAAAACTGTTTTTT. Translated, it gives CASRRAGSNEKLFF.